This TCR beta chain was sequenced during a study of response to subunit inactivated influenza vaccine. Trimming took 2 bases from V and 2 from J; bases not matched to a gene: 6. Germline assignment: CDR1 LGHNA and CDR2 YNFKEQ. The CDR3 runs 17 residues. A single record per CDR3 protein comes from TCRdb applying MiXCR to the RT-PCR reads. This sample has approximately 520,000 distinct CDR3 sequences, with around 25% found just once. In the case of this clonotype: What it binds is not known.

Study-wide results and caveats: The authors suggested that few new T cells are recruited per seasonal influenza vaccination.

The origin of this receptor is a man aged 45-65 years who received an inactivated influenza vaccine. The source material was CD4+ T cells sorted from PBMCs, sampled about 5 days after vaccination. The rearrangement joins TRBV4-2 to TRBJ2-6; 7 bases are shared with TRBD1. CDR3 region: CASSQYLDRAGANVLTF. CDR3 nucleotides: TGTGCCAGCAGCCAATACCTCGACAGGGCTGGGGCCAACGTCCTGACTTTC.